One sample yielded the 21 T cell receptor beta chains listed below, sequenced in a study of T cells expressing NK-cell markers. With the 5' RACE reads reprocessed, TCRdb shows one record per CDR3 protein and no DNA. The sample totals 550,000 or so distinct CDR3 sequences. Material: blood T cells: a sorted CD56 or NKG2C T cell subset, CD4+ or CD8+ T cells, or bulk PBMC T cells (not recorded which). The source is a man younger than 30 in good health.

The chain's CDR3 is CATSDSFSEGFLGEQFF. The rearrangement joins TRBV24-1 to TRBJ2-1; TCRdb returns TRBD1, unconfirmable since there is no DNA. Per the germline V gene, CDR1 is KGHDR and CDR2 is SFDVKD. This CDR3 contains 17 residues.

CDR3 in amino acids: CASNQGHEQFF. The V gene is TRBV5-1, the J gene TRBJ2-1. CDR1 SGHRS and CDR2 YFSETQ come from the germline V gene. This CDR3 region has 11 residues.

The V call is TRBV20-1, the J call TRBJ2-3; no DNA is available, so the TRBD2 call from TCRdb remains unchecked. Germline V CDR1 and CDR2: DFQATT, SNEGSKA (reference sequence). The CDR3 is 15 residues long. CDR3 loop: CSARPGTSSSDTQYF.

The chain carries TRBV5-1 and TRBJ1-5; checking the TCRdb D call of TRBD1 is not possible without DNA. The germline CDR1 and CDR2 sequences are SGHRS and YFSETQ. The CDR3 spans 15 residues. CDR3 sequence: CAQRSPEGTYQPQHF.

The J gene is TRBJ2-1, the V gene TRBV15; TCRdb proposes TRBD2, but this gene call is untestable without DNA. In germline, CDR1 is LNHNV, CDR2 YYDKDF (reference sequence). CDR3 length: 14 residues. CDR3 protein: CATSRPSGGAEQFF.

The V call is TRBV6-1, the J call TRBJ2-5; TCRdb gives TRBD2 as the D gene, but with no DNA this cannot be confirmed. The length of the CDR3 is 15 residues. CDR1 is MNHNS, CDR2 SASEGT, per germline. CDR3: CASGSLAGRQETQYF.

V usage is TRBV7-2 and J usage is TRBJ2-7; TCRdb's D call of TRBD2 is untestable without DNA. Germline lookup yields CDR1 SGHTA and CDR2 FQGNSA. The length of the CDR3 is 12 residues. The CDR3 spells CASSLGRGLQYF. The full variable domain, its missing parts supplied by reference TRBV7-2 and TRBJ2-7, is GAGVSQSPSNKVTEKGKDVELRCDPISGHTALYWYRQSLGQGLEFLIYFQGNSAPDKSGLPSDRFSAERTGGSVSTLTIQRTQQEDSAVYLCASSLGRGLQYFGPGTRLTVT.

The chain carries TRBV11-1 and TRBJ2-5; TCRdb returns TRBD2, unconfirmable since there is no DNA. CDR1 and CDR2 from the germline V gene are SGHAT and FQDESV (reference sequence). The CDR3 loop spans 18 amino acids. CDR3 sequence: CASSLSGLAGGGQETQYF.

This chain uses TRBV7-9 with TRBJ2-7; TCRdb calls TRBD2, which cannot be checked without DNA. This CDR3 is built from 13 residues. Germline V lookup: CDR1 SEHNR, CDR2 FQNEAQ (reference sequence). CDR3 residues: CASSPGTRWGQYF. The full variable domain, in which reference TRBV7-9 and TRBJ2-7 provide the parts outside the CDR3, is DTGVSQNPRHKITKRGQNVTFRCDPISEHNRLYWYRQTLGQGPEFLTYFQNEAQLEKSRLLSDRFSAERPKGSFSTLEIQRTEQGDSAMYLCASSPGTRWGQYFGPGTRLTVT.

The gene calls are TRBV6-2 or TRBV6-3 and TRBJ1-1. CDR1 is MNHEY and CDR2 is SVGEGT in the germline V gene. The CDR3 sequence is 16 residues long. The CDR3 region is CASSYESGTLGTEAFF.

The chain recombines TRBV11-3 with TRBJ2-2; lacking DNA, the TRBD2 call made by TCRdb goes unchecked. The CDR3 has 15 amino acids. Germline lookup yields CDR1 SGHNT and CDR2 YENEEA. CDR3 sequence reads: CASSLDGGYTGELFF.

The CDR3 spells CASSEFYGEPQHF. The rearrangement links TRBV10-2 to TRBJ1-5. Germline CDR1 WSHSY, CDR2 SAAADI. The CDR3 loop spans 13 amino acids.

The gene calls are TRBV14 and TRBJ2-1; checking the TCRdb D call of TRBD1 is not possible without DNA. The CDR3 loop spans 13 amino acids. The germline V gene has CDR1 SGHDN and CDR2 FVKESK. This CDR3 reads CASSQDLRGRPFF.

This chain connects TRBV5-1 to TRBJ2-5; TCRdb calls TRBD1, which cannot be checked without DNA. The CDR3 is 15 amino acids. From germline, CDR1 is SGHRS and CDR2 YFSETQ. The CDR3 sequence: CASSLEGARKETQYF. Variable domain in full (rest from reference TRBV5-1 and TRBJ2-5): KAGVTQTPRYLIKTRGQQVTLSCSPISGHRSVSWYQQTPGQGLQFLFEYFSETQRNKGNFPGRFSGRQFSNSRSEMNVSTLELGDSALYLCASSLEGARKETQYFGPGTRLLVL.

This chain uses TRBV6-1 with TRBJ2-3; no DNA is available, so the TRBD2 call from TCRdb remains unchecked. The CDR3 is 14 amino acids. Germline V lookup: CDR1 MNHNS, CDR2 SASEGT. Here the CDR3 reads CASSPWEAIHTQYF.

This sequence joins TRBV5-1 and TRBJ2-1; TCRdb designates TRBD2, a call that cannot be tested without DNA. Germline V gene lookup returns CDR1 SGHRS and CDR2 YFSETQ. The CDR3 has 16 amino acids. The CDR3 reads CASSGGLAGAGDEQFF.

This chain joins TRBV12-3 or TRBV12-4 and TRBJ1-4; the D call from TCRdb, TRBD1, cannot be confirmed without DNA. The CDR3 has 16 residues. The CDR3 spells CASSSPPQGGEEKLFF.

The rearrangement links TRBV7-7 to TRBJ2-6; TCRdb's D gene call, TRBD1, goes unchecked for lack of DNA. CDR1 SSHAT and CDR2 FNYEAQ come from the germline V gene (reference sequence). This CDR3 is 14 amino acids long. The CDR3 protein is CATDRDSGANVLTF.

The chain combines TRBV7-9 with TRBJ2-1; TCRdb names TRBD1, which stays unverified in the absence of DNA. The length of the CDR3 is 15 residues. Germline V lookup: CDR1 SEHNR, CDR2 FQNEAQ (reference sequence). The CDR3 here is CASSPREVSPSEQFF.

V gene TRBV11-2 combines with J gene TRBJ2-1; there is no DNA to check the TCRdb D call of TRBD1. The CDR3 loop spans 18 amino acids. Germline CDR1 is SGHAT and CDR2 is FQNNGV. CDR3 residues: CASGTWGARTSSYNEQFF.

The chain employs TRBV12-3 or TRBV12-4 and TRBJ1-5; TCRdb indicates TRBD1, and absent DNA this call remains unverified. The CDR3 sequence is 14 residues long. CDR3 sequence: CASSPDRPNQPQHF.